These 5 T cell receptor beta chains came from one sample sequenced in a study of T cells in Graves' hyperthyroidism and ophthalmopathy. Amplified TCR beta CDR3 regions came from RNA transcripts. RT-PCR in the first round (using the HTBI primer set) targeted the TCR CDR3. A single record per CDR3 protein comes from TCRdb applying MiXCR to the multiplex PCR reads. The repertoire holds about 640,000 distinct CDR3 sequences, with more than 20% as singletons. Sequencing was performed on blood. Every receptor here comes from a man aged 25-40 years with Graves' ophthalmopathy.

This chain links TRBV20-1 with TRBJ2-7; 9 bases fit TRBD2. V dropped 6 bases and J dropped 4; count of bases not matched to a gene: 13. Germline V gene data show CDR1 as DFQATT and CDR2 as SNEGSKA (reference sequence). The CDR3 totals 15 residues. CDR3 protein: CSAFSSAGGTYEQYF. The CDR3 DNA reads TGCAGTGCCTTTTCCTCAGCGGGAGGTACGTACGAGCAGTACTTC.

Of note for this clonotype: One base away lies a much larger clone, so this may be a sequencing read error. The CDR3 protein is CASPFTGYQETQYF. The CDR3 DNA sequence: TGTGCCAGCCCATTCACAGGGTACCAAGAGACCCAGTACTTC. The chain couples TRBV18 to TRBJ2-5; TRBD1 is a possible D gene (6 bases). The V and J ends lost 8 bases and 0 bases respectively, with 13 bases between them. Germline values: CDR1 KGHSH, CDR2 LQKENI. CDR3 length: 14 amino acids.

V is TRBV9 and J is TRBJ2-7, with 11 bases identical to TRBD2. Looked up from germline, CDR1 is SGDLS and CDR2 is YYNGEE. There are 16 residues in the CDR3. V shed 0 bases and J 2 bases; nucleotides not matched to a gene: 4. The CDR3 protein is CASSVGSSGGTYEQYF. DNA for the CDR3: TGTGCCAGCAGCGTAGGCTCTAGCGGGGGGACCTACGAGCAGTACTTC.

The J gene is TRBJ2-5, the V gene TRBV27; D is tentatively TRBD1 or TRBD2 (5 bases each). Germline V gene sequence: CDR1 MNHEY, CDR2 SMNVEV (reference sequence). Between the trimmed V and J ends, which lost 3 bases and 3 bases, there was a span of 11 bases. This CDR3 has 14 amino acids. This chain's CDR3 is CASSFKGTKETQYF. For the CDR3, the DNA is TGTGCCAGCAGTTTTAAAGGGACCAAAGAGACCCAGTACTTC.

This clonotype turned up a few times. The chain uses TRBV6-2 or TRBV6-3 and TRBJ2-5, with D uncertain. V was pared by 6 bases and J by 3 bases, with 14 bases between. Germline V gene data show CDR1 as MNHEY and CDR2 as SVGEGT. This CDR3 comprises 14 residues. The CDR3, as DNA: TGTGCCAGCAGCTATGACGGAGAAAAAGAGACCCAGTACTTC. This gives the protein CASSYDGEKETQYF.